One sample yielded the 30 T cell receptor beta chains listed below, sequenced in a study of cytotoxic CD8 clonotypes in ibrutinib-treated CLL. Using immunoSEQ multiplex PCR, the repertoire was profiled, and TCRdb retains in-frame clones only, with some absent. The sample includes approximately 350,000 clones, 67% of them seen just once. The sequencing used PBMCs, collected after 36 months of ibrutinib treatment. Receptors originate from a human donor with chronic lymphocytic leukemia.

This clone was seen a few times. The genes are TRBV7-3 and TRBJ1-2; 7 bases map to TRBD1. This CDR3 has 15 residues. Germline V gene sequence: CDR1 SGHTA, CDR2 FQGTGA. The ends lost 5 bases at V and 5 bases at J; junction bases unmatched: 11. CDR3 DNA sequence: TGTGCCAGCAGCCCGGGAACAGGGGCGGGGTATGGCTACACCTTC. Translating it yields CASSPGTGAGYGYTF.

This chain connects TRBV4-1 to TRBJ2-7; D is unresolved. CDR1 is MGHRA, CDR2 YSYEKL, per germline. The CDR3 length is 15 residues. The V gene lost 1 base and the J gene lost 4 bases, with 14 bases spanning the gap. As DNA, the CDR3 is TGCGCCAGCAGCCAAGTCGGCGCGCCCTCGTACGAGCAGTACTTC. This encodes CASSQVGAPSYEQYF.

V gene TRBV2 combines with J gene TRBJ1-2, with 11 bases lining up with TRBD1. J was trimmed by 4 bases and V by 9 bases; bases with no gene match: 7. The CDR3 runs to 14 residues. The V gene's germline CDR1 is SNHLY and CDR2 FYNNEI. CDR3 in amino acids: CARGIGTGGYGYTF. The DNA of the CDR3 is TGTGCCAGAGGAATTGGGACAGGGGGCTATGGCTACACCTTC. Drawing the rest from reference TRBV2 and TRBJ1-2, the complete variable domain is EPEVTQTPSHQVTQMGQEVILRCVPISNHLYFYWYRQILGQKVEFLVSFYNNEISEKSEIFDDQFSVERPDGSNFTLKIRSTKLEDSAMYFCARGIGTGGYGYTFGSGTRLTVV.

This chain joins TRBV10-3 and TRBJ1-6; D perhaps matches TRBD1 (5 bases). The V and J ends lost 1 base and 10 bases respectively, with 11 bases between them. The CDR3 runs to 14 residues. Germline V CDR1 and CDR2: ENHRY, SYGVKD. The CDR3 DNA follows: TGTGCCATCAGTGAGTTGTCAAAGGGGTCACCCCTCCACTTT. Amino acids: CAISELSKGSPLHF.

The chain is built from TRBV13 and TRBJ2-3; possibly TRBD2 for D (5 bases). In germline, CDR1 is PRHDT, CDR2 FYEKMQ (reference sequence). V gave up 3 bases and J gave up 8 bases, with 12 bases separating them. The CDR3 consists of 13 residues. CDR3 residues: CASSLGGERTQYF. CDR3 bases: TGTGCCAGCAGCTTGGGTGGGGAGCGTACGCAGTATTTT.

The V and J genes are TRBV29-1 and TRBJ2-5; D gene uncertain. Trimming removed 4 bases from V and 1 base from J, with 16 bases in between. Germline V gene sequence: CDR1 SQVTM, CDR2 ANQGSEA. CDR3 size: 15 residues. CDR3 sequence (DNA): TGCAGCGTTGTAGCACGGCGCCCAATCCAAGAGACCCAGTACTTC. This encodes CSVVARRPIQETQYF.

The chain employs TRBV5-1 and TRBJ2-5; unclear D gene. Trimming took off 7 bases at V and 4 bases at J, with 14 bases between the two ends. Germline-derived CDR1 and CDR2 are SGHRS and YFSETQ. This CDR3 contains 13 residues. CDR3 loop: CASSPGLGETQYF. The CDR3 DNA is TGCGCCAGCTCCCCTGGGCTAGGAGAGACCCAGTACTTC.

The chain recombines TRBV18 with TRBJ2-7, with TRBD1 matching over 7 bases. This CDR3 is built from 13 residues. V shed 8 bases and J 0 bases; nucleotides not matched to a gene: 4. Germline CDR1 is KGHSH and CDR2 is LQKENI. The CDR3 bases are TGTGCCAGCCAGACAGGGAGCTCCTACGAGCAGTACTTC. Its protein product is CASQTGSSYEQYF.

The rearrangement uses TRBV7-2 and TRBJ2-2; D is unresolved. V lost 1 base and J lost 5, with 8 bases in between. CDR3 length: 14 residues. The V gene's germline CDR1 is SGHTA and CDR2 FQGNSA. For the CDR3, the DNA is TGTGCCAGCAGCTTAGTCGGGCGAACCGGGGAGCTGTTTTTT. It codes for CASSLVGRTGELFF.

This clone was picked up one time. The chain is built from TRBV5-1 and TRBJ2-7; D perhaps matches TRBD2 (6 bases). Trimming took off 0 bases at V and 3 bases at J, with 16 bases between the two ends. This CDR3 spans 16 amino acids. CDR1 is SGHRS, CDR2 YFSETQ, per germline. CDR3 protein: CASSLEGAGSLYEQYF. The CDR3 DNA sequence: TGCGCCAGCAGCTTGGAGGGTGCGGGGTCCCTCTACGAGCAGTACTTC. The full variable domain, in which reference TRBV5-1 and TRBJ2-7 provide the parts outside the CDR3, is KAGVTQTPRYLIKTRGQQVTLSCSPISGHRSVSWYQQTPGQGLQFLFEYFSETQRNKGNFPGRFSGRQFSNSRSEMNVSTLELGDSALYLCASSLEGAGSLYEQYFGPGTRLTVT.

The chain carries TRBV2 and TRBJ2-1, with 10 bases matching TRBD2. CDR1 SNHLY and CDR2 FYNNEI come from the germline V gene. V shed 8 bases and J 9 bases; nucleotides not matched to a gene: 7. CDR3 length: 13 amino acids. CDR3 sequence reads: CASRSGRLGEQFF. Written as DNA, the CDR3 is TGTGCCAGCCGTAGCGGGAGGTTGGGTGAGCAGTTCTTC.

The chain employs TRBV5-1 and TRBJ1-4; tentative D call: TRBD1 (5 bases). This CDR3 is 15 amino acids long. V gave up 0 bases and J gave up 5 bases, with 11 bases separating them. From germline, CDR1 is SGHRS and CDR2 YFSETQ. The CDR3 DNA reads TGCGCCAGCAGCTTGGACAGGACCATGAATGAAAAACTGTTTTTT. Translated: CASSLDRTMNEKLFF.

The V and J genes are TRBV4-1 and TRBJ2-1; no clear D gene. The CDR3 length is 14 residues. The V gene lost 6 bases and the J gene lost 4 bases, with 13 bases spanning the gap. The V gene's germline CDR1 is MGHRA and CDR2 YSYEKL. The CDR3 bases are TGCGCCAGCAGAAAGGGATCCCCATACAATGAGCAGTTCTTC. Translating it yields CASRKGSPYNEQFF.

The genes are TRBV12-5 and TRBJ1-1; the D gene is possibly TRBD1 (6 bases). The germline V and J ends were trimmed by 0 bases and 1 base, with 12 bases remaining between them. Germline assignment: CDR1 LGHNT and CDR2 FRNRAP. This CDR3 is 16 amino acids long. CDR3 residues: CASGLVLPRGNTEAFF. CDR3 coding DNA: TGTGCTAGTGGTTTGGTACTCCCCAGGGGGAACACTGAAGCTTTCTTT.

This clone showed up just a few times. This chain uses TRBV18 with TRBJ2-1; 11 bases are shared with TRBD2. Per germline, CDR1 KGHSH and CDR2 LQKENI. CDR3 length: 16 residues. After removal of 3 bases from V and 6 bases from J, the junction contained 7 bases not matched to a gene. In nucleotides, the CDR3 is TGTGCCAGCTCACCTTTAGCGGGAGGGCCCCCCAATGAGCAGTTCTTC. This translates into CASSPLAGGPPNEQFF.

The chain has TRBV30 and TRBJ1-5; 8 positions match TRBD1. Germline lookup yields CDR1 GTSNPN and CDR2 SVGIG (reference sequence). This CDR3 is 17 amino acids long. V trimming: 2 bases; J trimming: 0 bases; junction bases outside the gene matches: 9. The DNA of the CDR3 is TGTGCCTGGAGTCCCCAGGGACAGGACCCTAGCAATCAGCCCCAGCATTTT. Protein sequence: CAWSPQGQDPSNQPQHF.

The chain recombines TRBV15 with TRBJ2-6; D is ambiguous. V was shortened by 1 base and J by 3 bases, with 1 base between the two germline ends. The CDR3 contains 13 residues. The germline CDR1 and CDR2 sequences are LNHNV and YYDKDF (reference sequence). The CDR3 reads CATSRVGANVLTF. The CDR3 DNA reads as TGTGCCACCAGCAGAGTTGGGGCCAACGTCCTGACTTTC.

A few counts support this clone. The rearrangement uses TRBV4-2 and TRBJ2-7; 10 bases fit TRBD2. The CDR3 runs 15 residues. Unmatched junction bases numbered 3, after V lost 1 base and J lost 3 bases. In germline, CDR1 is LGHNA, CDR2 YNFKEQ. This CDR3 reads CASSQVASGGYEQYF. The DNA for the CDR3 is TGTGCCAGCAGCCAAGTGGCTAGCGGGGGCTACGAGCAGTACTTC.

The chain has TRBV7-2 and TRBJ2-6, with TRBD1 matching over 7 bases. V lost 5 bases, J lost 6 bases, and 13 bases stayed unmatched. Looked up from germline, CDR1 is SGHTA and CDR2 is FQGNSA. This CDR3 region has 17 residues. The CDR3: CASSLDEGARLANVLTF. The CDR3 region has the DNA TGTGCCAGCAGCCTCGACGAGGGGGCGCGGTTGGCCAACGTCCTGACTTTC.

This clone was recorded a few times. V is TRBV28 and J is TRBJ1-4; 9 bases agree with TRBD1. The ends lost 6 bases at V and 7 bases at J; junction bases unmatched: 6. Germline CDR1 and CDR2: MDHEN and SYDVKM. The CDR3 contains 14 residues. The CDR3 DNA reads as TGTGCCAGCAGCCACTCACAGGGGGCTGAAAAACTGTTTTTT. Residues: CASSHSQGAEKLFF.

The chain combines TRBV19 with TRBJ1-1; 8 positions agree with TRBD1. J lost 4 bases, V lost 9 bases, and 10 bases had no gene match. CDR3 length: 14 amino acids. Germline assignment: CDR1 LNHDA and CDR2 SQIVND (reference sequence). This chain's CDR3 is CASTTQGAGTEAFF. DNA for the CDR3: TGTGCCAGCACTACTCAGGGGGCCGGCACTGAAGCTTTCTTT.

V is TRBV5-1 and J is TRBJ1-4; TRBD1 agrees at 8 bases. Germline V lookup: CDR1 SGHRS, CDR2 YFSETQ. With 4 bases clipped from V and 8 bases from J, the junction kept 10 bases outside the gene matches. The CDR3 sequence is 15 residues long. CDR3 bases: TGCGCCAGCAGCCGAGTCCCGACAGGGGAAGAAAAACTGTTTTTT. Protein sequence: CASSRVPTGEEKLFF.

V usage is TRBV2 and J usage is TRBJ1-5, with D tentatively TRBD1 (6 bases). V was cut by 2 bases and J by 0 bases, with 23 bases left in between. CDR3 length equals 20 residues. Germline V gene data show CDR1 as SNHLY and CDR2 as FYNNEI. The CDR3 sequence: CASSETKTGGLGPSNQPQHF. The CDR3 coding sequence is TGTGCCAGCAGTGAAACAAAGACAGGAGGTTTGGGCCCTAGCAATCAGCCCCAGCATTTT.

V gene TRBV10-3 combines with J gene TRBJ2-2; D possibly corresponds to TRBD1 (5 bases). CDR1 ENHRY and CDR2 SYGVKD come from the germline V gene. This CDR3 is built from 15 residues. V lost 0 bases, J lost 4 bases, and 9 bases lay in between. CDR3 sequence (DNA): TGTGCCATCAGTGAGTCTGACAGATTCACCGGGGAGCTGTTTTTT. This sequence encodes CAISESDRFTGELFF.

This rearrangement joins TRBV5-1 to TRBJ1-2, with 7 bases that match TRBD1. CDR1 is SGHRS and CDR2 is YFSETQ in the germline V gene. Trimming removed 3 bases from V and 5 bases from J; junction bases left unmatched: 10. This CDR3 has 15 amino acids. CDR3 in amino acids: CASSSPGGSRYGYTF. The CDR3 nucleotides read TGCGCCAGCAGCTCCCCAGGGGGTTCTCGTTATGGCTACACCTTC.

The chain joins TRBV6-5 to TRBJ1-3, with D tentatively TRBD1 (6 bases). Germline V lookup: CDR1 MNHEY, CDR2 SVGAGI. The V end lost 5 bases, the J end lost 2 bases, and 13 bases lay between the germline ends. The CDR3 is made up of 15 amino acids. The CDR3 nucleotides are TGTGCCAGCAGTCTCAATACAGGGCCTGGAAACACCATATATTTT. Amino acid sequence: CASSLNTGPGNTIYF.

The genes are TRBV7-2 and TRBJ1-2; 9 nucleotides line up with TRBD1. CDR3 length: 14 amino acids. The ends lost 0 bases at V and 6 bases at J; junction bases unmatched: 2. Per the germline V gene, CDR1 is SGHTA and CDR2 is FQGNSA. CDR3 in DNA: TGTGCCAGCAGCTTAGCACAGGGGGCCCATGGCTACACCTTC. Translating gives CASSLAQGAHGYTF.

This clone was seen only a few times. The chain links TRBV7-9 to TRBJ1-2; 7 nucleotides agree with TRBD1. CDR1 is SEHNR, CDR2 FQNEAQ, per germline (reference sequence). V shed 3 bases, J shed 6 bases, and the junction held 1 base outside the gene matches. The CDR3 length is 12 residues. CDR3 DNA: TGTGCCAGCAGCTTTCAGGGGGATGGCTACACCTTC. This gives the protein CASSFQGDGYTF. Looking up the rest from reference TRBV7-9 and TRBJ1-2 gives the full variable domain: DTGVSQNPRHKITKRGQNVTFRCDPISEHNRLYWYRQTLGQGPEFLTYFQNEAQLEKSRLLSDRFSAERPKGSFSTLEIQRTEQGDSAMYLCASSFQGDGYTFGSGTRLTVV.

The gene calls are TRBV11-2 and TRBJ1-2; TRBD1 matches 7 bases. The CDR3 runs 18 residues. Trimming took 3 bases from V and 1 from J; bases not matched to a gene: 14. Germline CDR1 SGHAT, CDR2 FQNNGV. As DNA, the CDR3 is TGTGCCAGCAGCTTCTTCTCCGGGACAGTATCTATTAACTATGGCTACACCTTC. As protein: CASSFFSGTVSINYGYTF.

The chain has TRBV7-9 and TRBJ2-7, with D possibly being TRBD1 or TRBD2 (5 bases each). Germline loops: CDR1 SEHNR, CDR2 FQNEAQ (reference sequence). The CDR3 runs to 14 residues. Deletions cut 3 bases from V and 0 bases from J, with 9 bases between. In DNA, the CDR3 is TGTGCCAGCAGCTTGAGCGGACACTCCTACGAGCAGTACTTC. This codes for CASSLSGHSYEQYF.